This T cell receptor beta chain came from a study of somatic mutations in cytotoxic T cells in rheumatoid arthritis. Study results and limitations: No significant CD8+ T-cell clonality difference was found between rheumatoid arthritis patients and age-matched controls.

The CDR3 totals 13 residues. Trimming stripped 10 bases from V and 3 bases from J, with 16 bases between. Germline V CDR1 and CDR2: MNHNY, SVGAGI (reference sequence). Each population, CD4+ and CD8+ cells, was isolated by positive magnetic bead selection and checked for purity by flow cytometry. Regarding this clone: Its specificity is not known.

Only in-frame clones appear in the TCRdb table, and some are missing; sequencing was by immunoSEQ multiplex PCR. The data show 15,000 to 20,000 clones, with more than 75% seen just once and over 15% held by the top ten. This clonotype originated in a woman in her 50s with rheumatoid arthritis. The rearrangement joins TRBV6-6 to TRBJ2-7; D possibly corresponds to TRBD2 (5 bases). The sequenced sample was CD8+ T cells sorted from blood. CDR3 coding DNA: TGTGCCACAGTAGCGAGCGGCGTCTACGAGCAGTACTTC. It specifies CATVASGVYEQYF.